These 27 T cell receptor beta chains were all obtained from the same sample, sequenced in a study of CD8+CD57+ T cells in acquired aplastic anemia. Genomic DNA was employed as the template in profiling TCR beta VDJ and CDR3. TCRdb reprocessed the reads with MiXCR, giving one entry per CDR3 protein. The sample has about 190,000 distinct CDR3 sequences, roughly 64% seen once; the top ten hold about 45%. What was sequenced was sorted CD4+, CD8+, or CD8+CD57+ T cells (not recorded which) from PBMCs. The receptor set was obtained from a human donor with severe aplastic anemia or a healthy control (not recorded which).

V is TRBV24-1 and J is TRBJ2-1, with 9 bases identical to TRBD1. This CDR3 comprises 15 residues. V was pared by 4 bases and J by 4 bases, with 4 bases of the junction left unmatched. Germline values: CDR1 KGHDR, CDR2 SFDVKD. The CDR3 loop is CATSDPGTGYNEQFF. CDR3 bases: TGTGCCACCAGTGACCCGGGGACAGGGTACAATGAGCAGTTCTTC.

J is TRBJ1-5 and V is TRBV2; 10 nucleotides line up with TRBD1. The CDR3 consists of 15 residues. The germline V gene encodes CDR1 SNHLY and CDR2 FYNNEI. V lost 6 bases and J lost 3; bases outside the gene matches: 5. CDR3 region: CASREGQGINQPQHF. The CDR3 DNA sequence: TGTGCCAGCAGGGAGGGACAGGGGATCAATCAGCCCCAGCATTTT.

The chain couples TRBV15 to TRBJ1-1; 10 bases map to TRBD1. The CDR3 has 14 residues. The J segment lost 5 bases and the V segment lost 3 bases, leaving 3 bases of the junction unmatched. The germline CDR1 and CDR2 sequences are LNHNV and YYDKDF (reference sequence). This CDR3 reads CATSRDRGVTEAFF. CDR3 in DNA: TGTGCCACCAGCAGGGACAGGGGGGTAACTGAAGCTTTCTTT.

The CDR3 coding sequence is TGCAGTGCTAGAGGGTCGATCGGGGGACTGCCGGTTCCCCTCCACTTT. Amino acids: CSARGSIGGLPVPLHF. The chain links TRBV20-1 to TRBJ1-6; possibly TRBD1 for D (5 bases). This CDR3 region has 16 residues. V lost 1 base and J 13 bases, leaving 23 bases between the germline ends. Per germline, CDR1 DFQATT and CDR2 SNEGSKA (reference sequence).

The CDR3 is CAVTSGQGVWVVTEAFF. In nucleotides, the CDR3 is TGTGCCGTAACGTCAGGACAGGGGGTTTGGGTTGTAACTGAAGCTTTCTTT. V usage is TRBV19 and J usage is TRBJ1-1; 10 positions agree with TRBD1. Germline V CDR1 and CDR2: LNHDA, SQIVND (reference sequence). The CDR3 contains 17 residues. V shed 11 bases, J shed 5 bases, and the junction held 20 bases outside the gene matches.

This clonotype occurred many times. The chain joins TRBV7-6 to TRBJ1-2, with TRBD1 matching over 9 bases. Germline V CDR1 and CDR2: SGHVS, FNYEAQ. This CDR3 has 16 residues. J gave up 7 bases and V 5 bases, and 14 bases lay outside the gene matches. CDR3 in DNA: TGTGCCAGCAGCGCCCCCGGGACAGGGATCGGGGTTGGCTACACCTTC. Translation gives CASSAPGTGIGVGYTF.

The rearrangement joins TRBV19 to TRBJ1-1; perhaps TRBD1 as D (5 bases). The ends were cut back, 5 bases at V and 8 bases at J, with 12 bases in the middle. The CDR3 length is 12 residues. Germline CDR1 and CDR2: LNHDA and SQIVND (reference sequence). The CDR3 protein is CASSFMGGEAFF. As DNA, the CDR3 is TGTGCCAGTAGTTTCATGGGGGGAGAAGCTTTCTTT.

As regards this clonotype: An end of the junction differs from the germline gene, which may be a read error. The chain employs TRBV19 and TRBJ2-5; 9 bases fit TRBD2. Germline V CDR1 and CDR2: LNHDA, SQIVND (reference sequence). This CDR3 spans 15 amino acids. CDR3 nucleotides: TGTGCCAGTAGCCCCCGGACTAGCGACCACGAGACCCAGTACTTC. Its protein is CASSPRTSDHETQYF.

The chain is built from TRBV24-1 and TRBJ2-7; 8 bases fit TRBD2. From germline, CDR1 is KGHDR and CDR2 SFDVKD. The CDR3 is 16 amino acids. Trimming cost V 0 bases and J 2 bases; bases outside gene matches: 5. The CDR3 region has the DNA TGTGCCACCAGTGATTTGGCTAGCGGGCCTCCCTACGAGCAGTACTTC. Translation gives CATSDLASGPPYEQYF.

Here the CDR3 reads CASSVGSNCGYTF. The CDR3 bases are TGTGCCAGCAGCGTAGGCAGCAATTGTGGCTACACCTTC. This sequence joins TRBV7-9 and TRBJ1-2, with D uncertain. Germline CDR1 reads SEHNR; CDR2 reads FQNEAQ (reference sequence). The CDR3 spans 13 residues. Trimming pared 5 bases from V and 7 bases from J, leaving 14 bases between.

This clonotype was detected a few times. The chain has TRBV7-8 and TRBJ1-1; D is unclear. V lost 1 base and J lost 4, with 13 bases in between. The length of the CDR3 is 15 residues. Germline assignment: CDR1 SGHVS and CDR2 FQNEAQ. The CDR3, as DNA: TGTGCCAGCAGCTTAGGGAGGCTTGCTACCACTGAAGCTTTCTTT. It encodes CASSLGRLATTEAFF.

V and J are TRBV7-9 and TRBJ2-2, with 8 nucleotides matching TRBD2. The germline gives CDR1 SEHNR, CDR2 FQNEAQ (reference sequence). This CDR3 has 17 residues. Trimming took 0 bases from V and 2 from J; bases not matched to a gene: 5. The CDR3 spells CASSLALGGENTGELFF. In DNA, the CDR3 is TGTGCCAGCAGCTTAGCGCTCGGGGGGGAAAACACCGGGGAGCTGTTTTTT.

This clonotype came up once. This chain's CDR3 is CASSHLGQGSGYTF. CDR3 in DNA: TGTGCCAGCAGCCATTTGGGACAGGGAAGTGGCTACACCTTC. The rearrangement uses TRBV7-9 and TRBJ1-2; TRBD1 matches at 9 bases. The J segment lost 7 bases and the V segment lost 5 bases, leaving 8 bases of the junction unmatched. Germline V lookup: CDR1 SEHNR, CDR2 FQNEAQ (reference sequence). This CDR3 comprises 14 residues.

This clonotype was detected a few times. The chain uses TRBV7-6 and TRBJ1-4; TRBD1 might be the D (6 bases). CDR3 size: 20 residues. From germline, CDR1 is SGHVS and CDR2 FNYEAQ. Deletions cut 0 bases from V and 0 bases from J, with 20 bases between. CDR3 residues: CASSLAKAQGMRATNEKLFF. The CDR3 nucleotides are TGTGCCAGCAGCTTAGCGAAGGCACAGGGAATGCGAGCAACTAATGAAAAACTGTTTTTT.

J is TRBJ2-5 and V is TRBV15, with 8 bases fitting TRBD2. This CDR3 has 15 residues. Germline CDR1 and CDR2: LNHNV and YYDKDF (reference sequence). J gave up 5 bases and V 2 bases, and 7 bases lay outside the gene matches. The CDR3 region is CATSRTGGAGETQYF. CDR3 bases: TGTGCCACCAGCAGAACCGGGGGGGCCGGGGAGACCCAGTACTTC.

V gene TRBV2 combines with J gene TRBJ2-7, with D unclear. The CDR3 is 13 residues long. V shed 5 bases and J shed 4 bases, with 12 bases lying between them. CDR1 is SNHLY, CDR2 FYNNEI, per germline. The CDR3 DNA follows: TGTGCCAGCAGTCCTCGACAAATATACGAGCAGTACTTC. It specifies CASSPRQIYEQYF.

The gene calls are TRBV12-3 or TRBV12-4 and TRBJ2-1; 7 bases match TRBD2. The length of the CDR3 is 16 residues. Trimming cost V 7 bases and J 7 bases; bases outside gene matches: 16. CDR3 DNA: TGTGCCAGCATCATGCTGCGGGAGATCCCAAGGAATGAGCAGTTCTTC. This encodes CASIMLREIPRNEQFF.

This rearrangement joins TRBV2 to TRBJ1-6; D possibly corresponds to TRBD1 (5 bases). From germline, CDR1 is SNHLY and CDR2 FYNNEI. CDR3 length equals 15 residues. Trimming took 5 bases from V and 10 from J, leaving 18 bases between them. The CDR3 region is CASSSQALGGSPLHF. As DNA, the CDR3 is TGTGCCAGCAGTTCACAGGCCCTAGGAGGATCACCCCTCCACTTT.

This clonotype was seen a single time. The chain couples TRBV15 to TRBJ2-3, with D possibly being TRBD1 or TRBD2 (6 bases each). Trimming took 5 bases from V and 4 from J, leaving 16 bases between them. The germline CDR1 and CDR2 sequences are LNHNV and YYDKDF (reference sequence). CDR3 size: 15 residues. Written as DNA, the CDR3 is TGTGCCACCAGCCTCCGGGGGCAGGGATCAGATACGCAGTATTTT. As protein: CATSLRGQGSDTQYF.

This chain links TRBV4-1 with TRBJ2-7; D unresolved. Germline V lookup: CDR1 MGHRA, CDR2 YSYEKL. Trimming took 0 bases from V and 0 from J, leaving 3 bases between them. The CDR3 is 13 amino acids. CDR3 loop: CASSQEISYEQYF. CDR3 nucleotides: TGCGCCAGCAGCCAAGAGATCTCCTACGAGCAGTACTTC.

The chain links TRBV20-1 to TRBJ2-7; D is ambiguous. With 4 bases removed from V and 3 bases from J, the gap between germline ends came to 10 bases. This CDR3 has 12 residues. From germline, CDR1 is DFQATT and CDR2 SNEGSKA (reference sequence). The DNA for the CDR3 is TGCAGTGCTAAAGGCCCCCTCTACGAGCAGTACTTC. Its protein product is CSAKGPLYEQYF.

This clonotype has ten or more counts. This CDR3 is CAISESGPEPYNEQFF. The CDR3 coding sequence is TGTGCCATCAGTGAGTCCGGCCCTGAGCCCTACAATGAGCAGTTCTTC. The chain recombines TRBV10-3 with TRBJ2-1; D is uncertain. Germline loops: CDR1 ENHRY, CDR2 SYGVKD. The V end lost 0 bases, the J end lost 2 bases, and 11 bases lay between the germline ends. This CDR3 has 16 residues.

The chain combines TRBV3-1 with TRBJ2-7, with TRBD2 matching over 9 bases. CDR1 and CDR2 (germline): LGHDT, YNNKEL (reference sequence). With V trimmed by 3 bases and J by 6 bases, 12 bases remained unmatched. The CDR3 totals 16 residues. The DNA for the CDR3 is TGTGCCAGCAGCCAGCGGGGGGGCGGGATCTTTTCCGAGCAGTACTTC. Protein sequence: CASSQRGGGIFSEQYF.

The chain employs TRBV20-1 and TRBJ1-2; possible D gene TRBD1, 5 bases. Germline CDR1 reads DFQATT; CDR2 reads SNEGSKA (reference sequence). This CDR3 is 14 amino acids long. V shed 0 bases and J shed 4 bases, with 12 bases lying between them. The CDR3 spells CSARDRAKGYGYTF. CDR3 nucleotides: TGCAGTGCTAGAGACAGGGCAAAGGGCTATGGCTACACCTTC.

This clonotype was observed many times. The chain employs TRBV9 and TRBJ2-2; 7 bases are shared with TRBD1. Per germline, CDR1 SGDLS and CDR2 YYNGEE. There are 17 residues in the CDR3. The junction had 10 bases not matched to a gene; V was cut back by 4 bases and J by 1 base. The CDR3 nucleotides read TGTGCCAGCAGCCCGACAGGGACCCCTCAGAACACCGGGGAGCTGTTTTTT. This translates into CASSPTGTPQNTGELFF.

The rearrangement uses TRBV5-1 and TRBJ2-7, with D unclear. In germline, CDR1 is SGHRS, CDR2 YFSETQ. The length of the CDR3 is 14 residues. V shed 0 bases and J shed 3 bases, with 10 bases lying between them. Written as DNA, the CDR3 is TGCGCCAGCAGCTTGGCCCATGGCGGCTACGAGCAGTACTTC. Encoded protein: CASSLAHGGYEQYF.

With respect to this clonotype: This CDR3 fails to terminate in the conserved phenylalanine or tryptophan, so it likely reflects a read error. This rearrangement joins TRBV20-1 to TRBJ2-2, with D possibly matching TRBD1 (5 bases). V dropped 7 bases and J dropped 6 bases, with 15 bases sitting between them. CDR3 size: 13 residues. CDR1 DFQATT and CDR2 SNEGSKA come from the germline V gene (reference sequence). CDR3 nucleotide sequence: TGCAGTGTGGCGCGGCAGGGTGCCGGGGAGCTGTTTCTT. Protein sequence: CSVARQGAGELFL.